This passage covers 30 T cell receptor beta chains from one sample sequenced in a study of beta chain features in type 1 diabetes. Expressed TCRB transcripts were sequenced, since all the RNA that had been isolated was reverse transcribed. Generated by immunoSEQ multiplex PCR, the TCRdb table keeps only in-frame clones and is missing some. The sample contains around 160,000 clones, approximately 52% of which appear only once. Sequencing was performed on Tregs from blood. These receptors all stem from a man aged 18 to 29 in good health.

This clone was recorded a few times. The chain recombines TRBV5-6 with TRBJ2-7; TRBD1 aligns across 10 bases. From germline, CDR1 is SGHDT and CDR2 YYEEEE. V trimming: 4 bases; J trimming: 2 bases; junction bases outside the gene matches: 3. The CDR3 extends over 14 amino acids. In DNA, the CDR3 is TGTGCCAGCAGCATCGGACAGGGGGCCTACGAGCAGTACTTC. This encodes CASSIGQGAYEQYF.

The chain employs TRBV10-3 and TRBJ2-3; 7 bases map to TRBD2. Trimming cost V 6 bases and J 4 bases; bases outside gene matches: 7. From germline, CDR1 is ENHRY and CDR2 SYGVKD. The CDR3 totals 14 residues. The chain's CDR3 is CAISEAGKPDTQYF. CDR3 coding DNA: TGTGCCATCAGCGAAGCGGGGAAGCCAGATACGCAGTATTTT.

This sequence joins TRBV7-2 and TRBJ1-1; 9 bases line up with TRBD1. The V gene's germline CDR1 is SGHTA and CDR2 FQGNSA. With V trimmed by 5 bases and J by 3 bases, 4 bases remained unmatched. This CDR3 has 14 residues. The chain's CDR3 is CASSLRTGDTEAFF. CDR3 sequence (DNA): TGTGCCAGCAGCCTCAGGACAGGGGACACTGAAGCTTTCTTT.

The rearrangement links TRBV25-1 to TRBJ2-2; TRBD1 aligns across 8 bases. The CDR3 consists of 13 residues. CDR1 and CDR2 from the germline V gene are MGHDK and SYGVNS. The junction had 4 bases not matched to a gene; V was cut back by 10 bases and J by 3 bases. The CDR3 DNA is TGTGCCACCCTGACAGGGGACACCGGGGAGCTGTTTTTT. This sequence encodes CATLTGDTGELFF.

The V gene is TRBV7-9, the J gene TRBJ2-1; 8 nucleotides agree with TRBD2. CDR3 length equals 14 residues. Trimming removed 7 bases from V and 5 bases from J; junction bases left unmatched: 7. The germline V gene encodes CDR1 SEHNR and CDR2 FQNEAQ (reference sequence). This CDR3 reads CASMGLGYDNEQFF. CDR3 sequence (DNA): TGTGCCAGCATGGGACTAGGCTACGACAATGAGCAGTTCTTC.

V and J are TRBV30 and TRBJ1-1; possible D gene TRBD1, 6 bases. Trimming stripped 4 bases from V and 4 bases from J, with 19 bases between. There are 15 residues in the CDR3. CDR1 GTSNPN and CDR2 SVGIG come from the germline V gene (reference sequence). The CDR3 nucleotides are TGTGCCTGGATCATGACAGGACGATTAGGCACTGAAGCTTTCTTT. Amino acid sequence: CAWIMTGRLGTEAFF.

This clone was found a few times. The chain is built from TRBV5-1 and TRBJ1-2; D might be TRBD1 (6 bases). Trimming took off 2 bases at V and 0 bases at J, with 8 bases between the two ends. The germline CDR1 and CDR2 sequences are SGHRS and YFSETQ. The CDR3 contains 14 residues. The CDR3 DNA is TGCGCCAGCAGCTTCCGGGACACTAACTATGGCTACACCTTC. Protein: CASSFRDTNYGYTF.

The chain recombines TRBV5-6 with TRBJ2-4, with D perhaps TRBD2 (6 bases). CDR1 is SGHDT and CDR2 is YYEEEE in the germline V gene. The germline V and J ends were trimmed by 2 bases and 1 base, with 16 bases remaining between them. The CDR3 contains 17 residues. The CDR3 region has the DNA TGTGCCAGCAGCTTTGGTTCGCAGGGACTGGCCAAAAACATTCAGTACTTC. Its protein product is CASSFGSQGLAKNIQYF.

The chain is built from TRBV2 and TRBJ2-7; D is perhaps TRBD2 (6 bases). Deletions cut 5 bases from V and 5 bases from J, with 19 bases between. Germline loops: CDR1 SNHLY, CDR2 FYNNEI. The CDR3 has 15 amino acids. The CDR3 DNA is TGTGCCAGCAGTCGGACACGAACTAGCCCCCACGAGCAGTACTTC. Translation: CASSRTRTSPHEQYF.

The gene calls are TRBV28 and TRBJ1-4; D is ambiguous. Germline V gene data show CDR1 as MDHEN and CDR2 as SYDVKM. The CDR3 has 13 residues. V was clipped by 3 bases and J by 8 bases, with 10 bases between them. For the CDR3, the DNA is TGTGCCAGCAGTTTTTCCCTTTTGGAAAAACTGTTTTTT. Translation: CASSFSLLEKLFF.

This clone was seen a few times. V gene TRBV5-4 combines with J gene TRBJ2-5; 8 bases fit TRBD1. After removal of 4 bases from V and 2 bases from J, the junction contained 10 bases not matched to a gene. In germline, CDR1 is SGHNT, CDR2 YYREEE (reference sequence). The CDR3 has 16 amino acids. The CDR3: CASSAKRQGLQETQYF. CDR3 DNA: TGTGCCAGCAGCGCTAAGAGACAGGGGCTACAAGAGACCCAGTACTTC. The full variable domain, in which reference TRBV5-4 and TRBJ2-5 provide the parts outside the CDR3, is ETGVTQSPTHLIKTRGQQVTLRCSSQSGHNTVSWYQQALGQGPQFIFQYYREEENGRGNFPPRFSGLQFPNYSSELNVNALELDDSALYLCASSAKRQGLQETQYFGPGTRLLVL.

CDR3 in amino acids: CASSLTGFAGELFF. The CDR3 nucleotides are TGCGCCAGCAGCCTAACAGGTTTCGCCGGGGAGCTGTTTTTT. The chain couples TRBV5-1 to TRBJ2-2, with D perhaps matching TRBD1 (5 bases). Germline CDR1 and CDR2: SGHRS and YFSETQ. V lost 4 bases and J 6 bases, leaving 13 bases between the germline ends. The CDR3 extends over 14 amino acids. The full variable domain, its missing parts supplied by reference TRBV5-1 and TRBJ2-2, is KAGVTQTPRYLIKTRGQQVTLSCSPISGHRSVSWYQQTPGQGLQFLFEYFSETQRNKGNFPGRFSGRQFSNSRSEMNVSTLELGDSALYLCASSLTGFAGELFFGEGSRLTVL.

The rearrangement links TRBV7-2 to TRBJ2-5; D may be TRBD2 (5 bases). Germline CDR1 reads SGHTA; CDR2 reads FQGNSA. This CDR3 spans 14 amino acids. V was clipped by 3 bases and J by 9 bases, with 17 bases between them. The CDR3 coding sequence is TGTGCCAGCAGCTTTCAGTTACATATGGAGGCCCAGTACTTC. It encodes CASSFQLHMEAQYF.

V gene TRBV2 combines with J gene TRBJ1-2; no clear D. The CDR3 consists of 11 residues. With 4 bases removed from V and 8 bases from J, the gap between germline ends came to 8 bases. CDR1 and CDR2 (germline): SNHLY, FYNNEI. The CDR3 nucleotides read TGTGCCAGCAGTGCGAGCAAAGGCTACACCTTC. The encoded protein is CASSASKGYTF. The complete variable domain, with remaining parts taken from reference TRBV2 and TRBJ1-2, reads EPEVTQTPSHQVTQMGQEVILRCVPISNHLYFYWYRQILGQKVEFLVSFYNNEISEKSEIFDDQFSVERPDGSNFTLKIRSTKLEDSAMYFCASSASKGYTFGSGTRLTVV.

This chain links TRBV7-7 with TRBJ1-1; D may be TRBD1 (5 bases). Germline assignment: CDR1 SSHAT and CDR2 FNYEAQ (reference sequence). The CDR3 length is 12 residues. V shed 11 bases and J shed 6 bases, with 16 bases lying between them. This CDR3 is CAQGTLGAEAFF. CDR3 sequence (DNA): TGTGCCCAAGGGACTTTGGGGGCTGAAGCTTTCTTT.

The V call is TRBV6-5, the J call TRBJ2-5, with a tentative D call TRBD2 (6 bases). Germline V CDR1 and CDR2: MNHEY, SVGAGI. The CDR3 has 15 residues. Deletions cut 0 bases from V and 5 bases from J, with 13 bases between. The CDR3 protein is CASSYSKGLLETQYF. CDR3 DNA sequence: TGTGCCAGCAGTTACTCGAAGGGACTCCTCGAGACCCAGTACTTC.

This chain uses TRBV30 with TRBJ1-6; D unclear. CDR3 length: 14 amino acids. V lost 3 bases, J lost 7 bases, and 13 bases lay in between. CDR1 is GTSNPN, CDR2 SVGIG, per germline (reference sequence). CDR3 DNA: TGTGCCTGGAGCTTTGGGCATCAAAATTCACCCCTCCACTTT. Its protein product is CAWSFGHQNSPLHF.

The chain couples TRBV5-1 to TRBJ1-1, with a tentative D call TRBD1 (5 bases). V gave up 7 bases and J gave up 1 base, with 17 bases separating them. CDR1 and CDR2 (germline): SGHRS, YFSETQ. The CDR3 is 15 amino acids. The CDR3 here is CASLGWGGKNTEAFF. CDR3 sequence (DNA): TGCGCCAGCTTAGGGTGGGGCGGGAAGAACACTGAAGCTTTCTTT.

The chain couples TRBV11-1 to TRBJ2-1; TRBD2 agrees at 10 bases. Germline V CDR1 and CDR2: SGHAT, FQDESV (reference sequence). V was clipped by 4 bases and J by 4 bases; unmatched bases: 4. This CDR3 has 15 amino acids. The CDR3 is CASSSTSGAYNEQFF. CDR3 sequence (DNA): TGTGCCAGCAGCTCCACTAGCGGGGCTTACAATGAGCAGTTCTTC.

This chain connects TRBV2 to TRBJ1-1, with no clear D. This CDR3 contains 11 residues. Germline values: CDR1 SNHLY, CDR2 FYNNEI. Trimming took off 10 bases at V and 2 bases at J, with 8 bases between the two ends. The CDR3 nucleotides are TGTGCCAACATTGGTAACACTGAAGCTTTCTTT. This encodes CANIGNTEAFF.

V is TRBV7-2 and J is TRBJ2-7; 10 nucleotides agree with TRBD2. The CDR3 loop spans 15 amino acids. V lost 5 bases to trimming and J lost 0 bases; unmatched junction nucleotides: 4. Germline assignment: CDR1 SGHTA and CDR2 FQGNSA. CDR3 sequence: CASSVTSGNSYEQYF. CDR3 in DNA: TGTGCCAGCAGCGTTACTAGCGGGAACTCCTACGAGCAGTACTTC.

The V call is TRBV18, the J call TRBJ1-1; 7 nucleotides agree with TRBD1. The ends lost 0 bases at V and 1 base at J; junction bases unmatched: 5. Germline-derived CDR1 and CDR2 are KGHSH and LQKENI. This CDR3 has 16 residues. CDR3 bases: TGTGCCAGCTCACCACCATGGGGGACAGCGAACACTGAAGCTTTCTTT. Amino acid sequence: CASSPPWGTANTEAFF.

This chain links TRBV19 with TRBJ1-2, with a possible D match to TRBD1 (5 bases). Germline CDR1 and CDR2: LNHDA and SQIVND (reference sequence). V lost 3 bases to trimming and J lost 2 bases, with 13 bases between them. The CDR3 is made up of 15 amino acids. The chain's CDR3 is CASSIRPGWNYGYTF. In DNA form, the CDR3 reads TGTGCCAGTAGTATCAGGCCAGGGTGGAACTATGGCTACACCTTC.

This clone was seen a few times. The J gene is TRBJ2-1, the V gene TRBV7-3, with 7 bases identical to TRBD1. Germline V gene data show CDR1 as SGHTA and CDR2 as FQGTGA. Trimming took 4 bases from V and 10 from J; bases not matched to a gene: 7. The CDR3 runs 13 residues. In DNA form, the CDR3 reads TGTGCCAGCAGCTCAAGGACAGGCGGGGAGCAGTTCTTC. Encoded protein: CASSSRTGGEQFF.

This chain joins TRBV5-4 and TRBJ2-1, with TRBD2 matching over 9 bases. Losses at the gene ends were 4 bases for V and 3 bases for J; bases not matched to a gene: 11. This CDR3 has 17 residues. Germline lookup yields CDR1 SGHNT and CDR2 YYREEE (reference sequence). The CDR3 spells CASSLTGAGGGYNEQFF. In DNA, the CDR3 is TGTGCCAGCAGCCTAACAGGGGCGGGAGGGGGCTACAATGAGCAGTTCTTC. The entire variable domain, with the rest obtained from reference TRBV5-4 and TRBJ2-1, is as follows: ETGVTQSPTHLIKTRGQQVTLRCSSQSGHNTVSWYQQALGQGPQFIFQYYREEENGRGNFPPRFSGLQFPNYSSELNVNALELDDSALYLCASSLTGAGGGYNEQFFGPGTRLTVL.

The table lists this clone with a few counts. The chain recombines TRBV5-6 with TRBJ2-1; 7 bases fit TRBD2. V lost 0 bases, J lost 4 bases, and 7 bases stayed unmatched. The CDR3 sequence is 16 residues long. Looked up from germline, CDR1 is SGHDT and CDR2 is YYEEEE. As DNA, the CDR3 is TGTGCCAGCAGCTTGGCCGGGCGGGGGAAATACAATGAGCAGTTCTTC. Residues: CASSLAGRGKYNEQFF.

In this sample, this clone turned up a few times. The CDR3 loop is CAWSGRGRGRGGYTF. In nucleotides, the CDR3 is TGTGCCTGGAGTGGAAGGGGCAGGGGGCGCGGGGGCTACACCTTC. The chain combines TRBV30 with TRBJ1-2; 8 bases fit TRBD1. V was pared by 1 base and J by 8 bases, with 12 bases of the junction left unmatched. The length of the CDR3 is 15 residues. The germline V gene encodes CDR1 GTSNPN and CDR2 SVGIG (reference sequence).

This clone was counted a few times. The chain is built from TRBV30 and TRBJ2-2; the D is unclear. This CDR3 spans 11 amino acids. The germline V gene encodes CDR1 GTSNPN and CDR2 SVGIG (reference sequence). V lost 3 bases and J 7 bases, leaving 6 bases between the germline ends. The CDR3 DNA reads TGTGCCTGGAGCCGGGTCGGGGAGCTGTTTTTT. Translation: CAWSRVGELFF.

In its sample, this clone was seen a few times. V usage is TRBV5-4 and J usage is TRBJ1-4; D unclear. CDR3 length equals 13 residues. Germline CDR1 is SGHNT and CDR2 is YYREEE (reference sequence). V shed 7 bases and J shed 5 bases, with 12 bases lying between them. CDR3 in DNA: TGTGCCAGCGGAGGACGGATAAATGAAAAACTGTTTTTT. It codes for CASGGRINEKLFF.

The DNA of the CDR3 is TGTGCCAGCTCACTGCGGACAGACTCCTACAATGAGCAGTTCTTC. Encoded protein: CASSLRTDSYNEQFF. The chain couples TRBV18 to TRBJ2-1, with D possibly TRBD1 on 6 matching bases. The CDR3 contains 15 residues. Germline V lookup: CDR1 KGHSH, CDR2 LQKENI. The V and J ends lost 4 bases and 0 bases respectively, with 10 bases between them.